The 20 T cell receptor beta chains below come from one sample, sequenced in a study of blood T cells in healthy people across ages. Using a J-beta primer mix together with a sample-barcoded 5' primer, a second PCR was run for roughly 7 to 11 cycles. TCRdb re-derived calls from the 5' RACE reads in MiXCR, one entry per CDR3 protein. The top ten clones hold roughly 12% of a sample with approximately 880,000 distinct CDR3 sequences, about 44% of them seen once. The sample was blood. The source of these receptors is a man aged 25-45 years in good health.

The chain recombines TRBV14 with TRBJ2-5, with D unclear. CDR1 SGHDN and CDR2 FVKESK come from the germline V gene. Between the trimmed V and J ends, which lost 1 base and 4 bases, there was a span of 16 bases. The CDR3 contains 16 residues. The DNA of the CDR3 is TGTGCCAGCAGCCAAGGCCATGGGTTTGGCGGAGAGACCCAGTACTTC. Translation: CASSQGHGFGGETQYF.

This clonotype was seen only a few times. The rearrangement links TRBV28 to TRBJ2-7, with 9 bases aligning to TRBD1. V shed 3 bases and J 6 bases; nucleotides not matched to a gene: 9. Germline V gene sequence: CDR1 MDHEN, CDR2 SYDVKM. There are 15 residues in the CDR3. CDR3 sequence reads: CASSLTRGQGSEQYF. The CDR3 DNA reads TGTGCCAGCAGTTTGACCCGCGGACAGGGGAGCGAGCAGTACTTC.

The CDR3 loop is CASSVTRLSSYEQYF. CDR3 coding DNA: TGTGCCAGCAGTGTAACCAGGTTGTCCTCCTACGAGCAGTACTTC. This chain connects TRBV6-1 to TRBJ2-7; D not resolved. Trimming pared 4 bases from V and 0 bases from J, leaving 13 bases between. Germline assignment: CDR1 MNHNS and CDR2 SASEGT. The CDR3 contains 15 residues.

The rearrangement links TRBV7-8 to TRBJ1-2; tentatively, D is TRBD1 (6 bases). The CDR3 has 14 amino acids. Germline V CDR1 and CDR2: SGHVS, FQNEAQ. V was cut by 1 base and J by 5 bases, with 11 bases left in between. The CDR3 spells CASSLVAGAYGYTF. The CDR3, as DNA: TGTGCCAGCAGCTTAGTGGCGGGGGCTTATGGCTACACCTTC.

The chain carries TRBV6-5 and TRBJ2-1, with unresolved D. The germline V gene encodes CDR1 MNHEY and CDR2 SVGAGI. The CDR3 contains 17 residues. Trimming shortened V by 4 bases and J by 6 bases, and 22 bases separated the two germline ends. The CDR3 here is CASSSLPHQAPGNEQFF. The CDR3 DNA sequence: TGTGCCAGCAGTTCCTTACCCCACCAAGCACCCGGCAATGAGCAGTTCTTC.

The J gene is TRBJ1-3, the V gene TRBV5-6, with D possibly matching TRBD1 (5 bases). The CDR3 runs 14 residues. Per the germline V gene, CDR1 is SGHDT and CDR2 is YYEEEE. V shed 0 bases and J shed 5 bases, with 9 bases lying between them. Here the CDR3 reads CASSLGDPRNTIYF. The CDR3 nucleotides read TGTGCCAGCAGCTTGGGGGACCCCAGAAACACCATATATTTT.

The chain recombines TRBV6-2 or TRBV6-3 with TRBJ2-7; the match to TRBD1 covers 8 bases. The CDR3 is made up of 15 amino acids. J gave up 3 bases and V 6 bases, and 10 bases lay outside the gene matches. Germline-derived CDR1 and CDR2 are MNHEY and SVGEGT. The CDR3 DNA reads TGTGCCAGCAGACGACCCGAGGACAGGGACTACGAGCAGTACTTC. This codes for CASRRPEDRDYEQYF.

The rearrangement uses TRBV5-1 and TRBJ2-7; D perhaps matches TRBD2 (6 bases). The CDR3 is 14 amino acids. V dropped 8 bases and J dropped 3 bases, with 18 bases sitting between them. The germline V gene encodes CDR1 SGHRS and CDR2 YFSETQ. The CDR3 sequence: CASTPEGGIYEQYF. DNA for the CDR3: TGCGCCAGTACCCCCGAGGGAGGAATCTACGAGCAGTACTTC.

The chain links TRBV20-1 to TRBJ2-1, with a weak D call TRBD2 (5 bases). The CDR3 runs 15 residues. In germline, CDR1 is DFQATT, CDR2 SNEGSKA (reference sequence). Trimming stripped 7 bases from V and 9 bases from J, with 25 bases between. The CDR3 bases are TGCAGTGATACGGACGGGTCTCGGACTCACAGTGAGCAGTTCTTC. This codes for CSDTDGSRTHSEQFF.

V usage is TRBV20-1 and J usage is TRBJ2-4; 7 nucleotides match TRBD1. This CDR3 has 16 residues. The germline V gene has CDR1 DFQATT and CDR2 SNEGSKA (reference sequence). V was clipped by 6 bases and J by 2 bases; unmatched bases: 13. CDR3 sequence (DNA): TGCAGTGCGGTCGCGACAGGGAGATTACCCAAAAACATTCAGTACTTC. It codes for CSAVATGRLPKNIQYF.

The CDR3 region is CASGTSGGAYNEQYF. CDR3 coding DNA: TGCGCCAGCGGAACTAGCGGGGGGGCGTACAATGAGCAGTACTTC. The gene calls are TRBV4-1 and TRBJ2-5; 13 nucleotides align to TRBD2. The CDR3 is 15 residues long. CDR1 and CDR2 (germline): MGHRA, YSYEKL. V was pared by 8 bases and J by 11 bases, with 14 bases of the junction left unmatched.

A remark on this clonotype: One end of the junction does not line up with germline, which may come from a read error. The gene calls are TRBV9 and TRBJ2-3; TRBD2 matches 9 bases. The CDR3 has 16 residues. CDR1 is SGDLS and CDR2 is YYNGEE in the germline V gene. CDR3 coding DNA: TGTGTCAGCAGCCCTTTCCAGCGGGGGGGCACAGATACGCAGTATTTT. Protein: CVSSPFQRGGTDTQYF.

The chain uses TRBV6-5 and TRBJ1-1; 8 bases are a match to TRBD1. This CDR3 contains 13 residues. The ends lost 5 bases at V and 5 bases at J; junction bases unmatched: 4. Looked up from germline, CDR1 is MNHEY and CDR2 is SVGAGI. The CDR3 here is CASSPTGVTEAFF. CDR3 DNA sequence: TGTGCCAGCAGTCCGACAGGGGTAACTGAAGCTTTCTTT.

This chain uses TRBV6-5 with TRBJ2-5; 7 bases are shared with TRBD2. The ends lost 6 bases at V and 11 bases at J; junction bases unmatched: 15. The CDR3 length is 14 residues. Germline V CDR1 and CDR2: MNHEY, SVGAGI. CDR3 region: CASSRTSPPKEQYF. CDR3 sequence (DNA): TGTGCCAGCAGCCGGACTAGTCCCCCTAAAGAGCAGTACTTC.

The chain joins TRBV28 to TRBJ2-7; TRBD1 is a possible D gene (6 bases). Trimming removed 6 bases from V and 4 bases from J, with 16 bases in between. Germline CDR1 is MDHEN and CDR2 is SYDVKM. CDR3 length: 14 residues. Here the CDR3 reads CASSLTGTGYEQYF. In DNA, the CDR3 is TGTGCCAGCAGCCTGACAGGTACTGGTTACGAGCAGTACTTC.

This chain connects TRBV6-2 or TRBV6-3 to TRBJ2-7, with D uncertain. Trimming took 0 bases from V and 4 from J, leaving 7 bases between them. Germline V CDR1 and CDR2: MNHEY, SVGEGT. The CDR3 has 13 amino acids. Here the CDR3 reads CASSYSDGYEQYF. CDR3 nucleotide sequence: TGTGCCAGCAGTTACTCGGACGGTTACGAGCAGTACTTC.

This clonotype appeared once. The V gene is TRBV3-1, the J gene TRBJ2-2, with D possibly being TRBD2 (6 bases). The length of the CDR3 is 15 residues. Trimming left V 0 bases short and J 4 bases short, with 9 bases between. The germline V gene encodes CDR1 LGHDT and CDR2 YNNKEL (reference sequence). The CDR3 sequence is CASSQDGEATGELFF. The DNA for the CDR3 is TGTGCCAGCAGCCAAGACGGGGAGGCCACCGGGGAGCTGTTTTTT.

The genes are TRBV7-9 and TRBJ2-7, with 13 bases matching TRBD2. The V gene end was trimmed by 5 bases and the J gene end by 3 bases; junction bases not matched to a gene: 7. This CDR3 contains 16 residues. Per the germline V gene, CDR1 is SEHNR and CDR2 is FQNEAQ (reference sequence). CDR3 loop: CASSVGTSGAIYEQYF. The CDR3 DNA reads as TGTGCCAGCAGCGTCGGGACTAGCGGGGCAATCTACGAGCAGTACTTC.

J is TRBJ1-4 and V is TRBV20-1, with a tentative D call TRBD1 (5 bases). The germline CDR1 and CDR2 sequences are DFQATT and SNEGSKA (reference sequence). The CDR3 loop spans 15 amino acids. The CDR3 DNA follows: TGCAGCTCCTTTCTTACGGGGCAGACTAATGAAAAACTGTTTTTT. The encoded protein is CSSFLTGQTNEKLFF.

The gene calls are TRBV15 and TRBJ2-1; D is unresolved. The CDR3 loop spans 11 amino acids. The V gene's germline CDR1 is LNHNV and CDR2 YYDKDF (reference sequence). V was cut by 3 bases and J by 12 bases, with 9 bases left in between. The chain's CDR3 is CATSRGSGQFF. DNA for the CDR3: TGTGCCACCAGCAGGGGTAGTGGGCAGTTCTTC. Complete variable domain (other parts from reference TRBV15 and TRBJ2-1): DAMVIQNPRYQVTQFGKPVTLSCSQTLNHNVMYWYQQKSSQAPKLLFHYYDKDFNNEADTPDNFQSRRPNTSFCFLDIRSPGLGDTAMYLCATSRGSGQFFGPGTRLTVL.